This TCR beta chain was sequenced during a study of T cell changes during pregnancy in multiple sclerosis. Clones were sequenced by immunoSEQ multiplex PCR, and TCRdb holds only the in-frame ones, with some missing. The sample shows approximately 130,000 clones, about 95% of them seen only once. The CDR3 covers 15 residues. Germline V gene sequence: CDR1 SGHRS, CDR2 YFSETQ. V lost 1 base and J lost 5, with 15 bases in between. The sample here was peripheral blood, taken after pregnancy. The chain employs TRBV5-1 and TRBJ2-5; TRBD2 is a possible D gene (5 bases). This clonotype was obtained from a female donor with multiple sclerosis, enrolled in a pregnancy study. CDR3 nucleotide sequence: TGCGCCAGCAGCTTGTTGGCCCCGGGCGGGGAGACCCAGTACTTC. Translating it yields CASSLLAPGGETQYF. Combining the CDR3 with reference TRBV5-1 and TRBJ2-5 gives the whole variable domain KAGVTQTPRYLIKTRGQQVTLSCSPISGHRSVSWYQQTPGQGLQFLFEYFSETQRNKGNFPGRFSGRQFSNSRSEMNVSTLELGDSALYLCASSLLAPGGETQYFGPGTRLLVL.